These 28 T cell receptor beta chains originate from one sample sequenced in a study of identical twins (TCRdb year 2016). Library preparation was by 5' RACE. The sequencer was an Illumina HiSeq 2000. The public reads were reanalyzed by TCRdb: fastp trimming at Q25, MiXCR alignment, in-frame beta chains only. Identical CDR3 protein sequences are pooled into one entry, listed with their most common genes and DNA. The sample yields some 240,000 distinct CDR3 sequences; approximately 8.3% were counted once. Together, the top ten hold over 2.5% of the sample. This sample also belongs to another study, concerning yellow fever vaccine responses in identical twins.

Material for sequencing was CD8+ T cells sorted from blood. The receptors come from a woman aged 18-29 years in good health.

The rearrangement links TRBV4-3 to TRBJ2-3; 8 bases line up with TRBD2. The CDR3 is made up of 15 amino acids. The V gene's germline CDR1 is LGHNA and CDR2 YSLEER. Trimming cost V 2 bases and J 0 bases; bases outside gene matches: 1. In DNA form, the CDR3 reads TGCGCCAGCAGCCAAAGGACTAGCAGCACAGATACGCAGTATTTT. It is translated as CASSQRTSSTDTQYF.

The sample holds many counts of this clonotype. The V gene is TRBV10-3, the J gene TRBJ2-5; no clear D. The V gene's germline CDR1 is ENHRY and CDR2 SYGVKD. Trimming removed 4 bases at V and 5 bases at J, with 14 bases between. CDR3 length: 14 residues. CDR3 DNA: TGTGCCATCAGTGGGCGCCTCGCATCGGAGACCCAGTACTTC. This codes for CAISGRLASETQYF.

This clonotype was seen at least ten times. The chain has TRBV12-3 or TRBV12-4 and TRBJ1-5; D ambiguous. This CDR3 region has 12 residues. Deletions cut 7 bases from V and 5 bases from J, with 9 bases between. CDR3 nucleotides: TGTGCCAGCACCGCTCCAGATCAGCCCCAGCATTTT. Protein: CASTAPDQPQHF.

This chain links TRBV9 with TRBJ2-7; D remains ambiguous. Per germline, CDR1 SGDLS and CDR2 YYNGEE. Trimming shortened V by 6 bases and J by 3 bases, and 10 bases separated the two germline ends. The CDR3 contains 12 residues. DNA for the CDR3: TGTGCCAGCAAGGGCAGTGGCTACGAGCAGTACTTC. It specifies CASKGSGYEQYF.

The sample holds a few counts of this clonotype. The rearrangement links TRBV30 to TRBJ2-3, with D maybe TRBD1 (5 bases). There are 15 residues in the CDR3. Per germline, CDR1 GTSNPN and CDR2 SVGIG (reference sequence). Deletions cut 5 bases from V and 4 bases from J, with 19 bases between. The chain's CDR3 is CAWYNPGLGADTQYF. The CDR3 nucleotides are TGTGCCTGGTACAACCCAGGGCTAGGGGCAGATACGCAGTATTTT.

V usage is TRBV7-3 and J usage is TRBJ2-6; D remains unclear. The CDR3 extends over 15 amino acids. The germline V and J ends were trimmed by 11 bases and 1 base, with 15 bases remaining between them. Germline loops: CDR1 SGHTA, CDR2 FQGTGA. The CDR3 nucleotides read TGTGCCTGCTGCAACTGGTCGTCTGGGGCCAACGTCCTGACTTTC. Its protein product is CACCNWSSGANVLTF.

The sample holds a few counts of this clonotype. The chain has TRBV7-9 and TRBJ1-1, with D hard to call. Germline loops: CDR1 SEHNR, CDR2 FQNEAQ (reference sequence). This CDR3 spans 14 amino acids. V gave up 1 base and J gave up 0 bases, with 6 bases separating them. CDR3: CASSLDLMNTEAFF. The CDR3 bases are TGTGCCAGCAGCTTAGACCTTATGAACACTGAAGCTTTCTTT.

This clonotype was seen at least ten times. V gene TRBV25-1 combines with J gene TRBJ2-1; 8 bases are a match to TRBD2. The CDR3 totals 14 residues. Trimming removed 1 base from V and 9 bases from J; junction bases left unmatched: 5. Per germline, CDR1 MGHDK and CDR2 SYGVNS. The CDR3 sequence: CASSESLAGFEQFF. The CDR3 DNA follows: TGTGCCAGCAGTGAATCTTTAGCGGGATTTGAGCAGTTCTTC.

This clonotype was seen only a few times. The chain carries TRBV28 and TRBJ2-5; no clear D gene. V was cut by 5 bases and J by 5 bases, with 15 bases left in between. In germline, CDR1 is MDHEN, CDR2 SYDVKM. This CDR3 comprises 14 residues. The DNA for the CDR3 is TGTGCCAGCAGTGGGGTTGACCGGCGGGAGACCCAGTACTTC. This gives the protein CASSGVDRRETQYF.

This chain links TRBV29-1 with TRBJ2-6; D unclear. CDR3 length: 14 residues. V lost 3 bases, J lost 0 bases, and 6 bases lay in between. Germline CDR1 SQVTM, CDR2 ANQGSEA. CDR3 DNA sequence: TGCAGCGTTGATTGGGGCTCTGGGGCCAACGTCCTGACTTTC. This sequence encodes CSVDWGSGANVLTF.

This clonotype was seen ten or more times. The chain couples TRBV12-3 or TRBV12-4 to TRBJ1-2; unclear D gene. Trimming removed 0 bases at V and 2 bases at J, with 7 bases between. This CDR3 is built from 14 residues. The CDR3 loop reads CASSLAGLNYGYTF. CDR3 nucleotides: TGTGCCAGCAGTTTAGCTGGCCTGAACTATGGCTACACCTTC.

This clonotype was counted only a few times. The CDR3, as DNA: TGCAGTGCTACCCGCCAAAACCATGGCGAGCAGTACTTC. This translates into CSATRQNHGEQYF. The rearrangement uses TRBV20-1 and TRBJ2-7; D not certain. The V gene's germline CDR1 is DFQATT and CDR2 SNEGSKA (reference sequence). Deletions cut 4 bases from V and 6 bases from J, with 16 bases between. The CDR3 contains 13 residues.

At least ten counts were recorded for this clonotype. J is TRBJ2-7 and V is TRBV28; 7 nucleotides agree with TRBD1. Trimming at V came to 6 bases and at J to 6 bases, leaving 5 bases not matched to a gene. CDR3 length equals 12 residues. Germline CDR1 is MDHEN and CDR2 is SYDVKM. The CDR3 sequence is CASSTQGSEQYF. The CDR3 DNA sequence: TGTGCCAGCAGCACACAGGGGTCCGAGCAGTACTTC.

This clonotype came up a few times. The rearrangement joins TRBV7-9 to TRBJ2-3, with TRBD1 as a possible D gene (5 bases). Germline V gene sequence: CDR1 SEHNR, CDR2 FQNEAQ (reference sequence). V was pared by 5 bases and J by 10 bases, with 19 bases between. The CDR3 spans 14 residues. CDR3 region: CASSTDSLGLAQYF. DNA for the CDR3: TGTGCCAGCAGCACAGACAGTCTGGGTCTGGCGCAGTATTTT.

This clonotype was observed a few times. The rearrangement uses TRBV21-1 and TRBJ2-7. TRBV21-1 is a known pseudogene. The CDR3 totals 9 residues. CDR3 sequence (DNA): TGTGCCAGACCATACGAGCAGTACTTC. This codes for CARPYEQYF.

The table lists this clonotype with many counts. The chain has TRBV7-3 and TRBJ1-1, with unresolved D. Germline V gene lookup returns CDR1 SGHTA and CDR2 FQGTGA. The CDR3 extends over 14 amino acids. V dropped 0 bases and J dropped 3 bases, with 8 bases sitting between them. The CDR3 protein is CASSLTGVDTEAFF. The DNA for the CDR3 is TGTGCCAGCAGCTTAACAGGAGTGGACACTGAAGCTTTCTTT.

This clonotype was observed at least ten times. The rearrangement joins TRBV6-2 or TRBV6-3 to TRBJ2-3, with 10 bases matching TRBD2. V shed 5 bases and J 2 bases; nucleotides not matched to a gene: 13. This CDR3 comprises 18 residues. The germline V gene has CDR1 MNHEY and CDR2 SVGEGT. Here the CDR3 reads CASSLQIAGGGPTDTQYF. The CDR3 nucleotides read TGTGCCAGCAGTCTACAGATAGCGGGAGGAGGCCCCACAGATACGCAGTATTTT.

This clonotype was found many times. The chain recombines TRBV6-1 with TRBJ2-1, with 15 bases identical to TRBD2. The CDR3 is made up of 17 amino acids. The V gene end was trimmed by 0 bases and the J gene end by 9 bases; junction bases not matched to a gene: 6. Germline values: CDR1 MNHNS, CDR2 SASEGT. Here the CDR3 DNA reads TGTGCCAGCAGTGAAGCGCCGGGACTAGCGGGAGGTAGTGAGCAGTTCTTC. It encodes CASSEAPGLAGGSEQFF.

This clonotype was found many times. V gene TRBV2 combines with J gene TRBJ1-5; D may be TRBD1 (5 bases). V lost 3 bases and J 0 bases, leaving 9 bases between the germline ends. The CDR3 is 15 residues long. The germline V gene encodes CDR1 SNHLY and CDR2 FYNNEI. The CDR3 is CASSDWGYSNQPQHF. The DNA for the CDR3 is TGTGCCAGCAGTGATTGGGGGTATAGCAATCAGCCCCAGCATTTT.

This clonotype was seen many times. This chain connects TRBV29-1 to TRBJ2-7; D unclear. Germline CDR1 and CDR2: SQVTM and ANQGSEA. Trimming left V 4 bases short and J 5 bases short, with 9 bases between. The CDR3 length is 11 residues. CDR3 sequence reads: CSVVRLHEQYF. CDR3 DNA: TGCAGCGTTGTACGACTCCACGAGCAGTACTTC.

This clonotype was recorded at least ten times. The V gene is TRBV4-1, the J gene TRBJ2-3; perhaps TRBD1 as D (6 bases). The CDR3 loop spans 15 amino acids. V was shortened by 3 bases and J by 6 bases, with 16 bases between the two germline ends. Germline V lookup: CDR1 MGHRA, CDR2 YSYEKL. CDR3 bases: TGCGCCAGCAGCCAGGTTGACAGGTCGGGGGATACGCAGTATTTT. As protein: CASSQVDRSGDTQYF.

The gene calls are TRBV25-1 and TRBJ1-4; no firm D call. V was cut by 5 bases and J by 16 bases, with 14 bases left in between. Germline CDR1 and CDR2: MGHDK and SYGVNS. The CDR3 contains 11 residues. The CDR3 nucleotides are TGTGCCAGCAGTATGGGAGGACTGTGGTTTTTT. Encoded protein: CASSMGGLWFF. Filled out from reference TRBV25-1 and TRBJ1-4, the complete variable domain reads EADIYQTPRYLVIGTGKKITLECSQTMGHDKMYWYQQDPGMELHLIHYSYGVNSTEKGDLSSESTVSRIRTEHFPLTLESARPSHTSQYLCASSMGGLWFFGSGTQLSVL.

The J gene is TRBJ2-1, the V gene TRBV29-1, with D maybe TRBD1 (6 bases). The V end was cut by 2 bases, the J end by 1 base, with 9 bases between. The CDR3 consists of 14 residues. Germline loops: CDR1 SQVTM, CDR2 ANQGSEA. CDR3 DNA: TGCAGCGTTGAACCCGACAGGTCCTACAATGAGCAGTTCTTC. This sequence encodes CSVEPDRSYNEQFF.

The rearrangement links TRBV7-8 to TRBJ2-1; 14 bases are shared with TRBD2. The CDR3 consists of 18 residues. CDR1 is SGHVS and CDR2 is FQNEAQ in the germline V gene. J lost 4 bases, V lost 0 bases, and 5 bases had no gene match. The CDR3 coding sequence is TGTGCCAGCAGCTTAGCGAAAGGGACTAGCGGGGGTTACAATGAGCAGTTCTTC. This encodes CASSLAKGTSGGYNEQFF.

This clonotype came up a few times. At one boundary the junction diverges from the germline segment, which might be a read error. This rearrangement joins TRBV20-1 to TRBJ2-3; 10 bases fit TRBD1. The V gene's germline CDR1 is DFQATT and CDR2 SNEGSKA (reference sequence). The CDR3 is 17 residues long. This chain's CDR3 is CCARVFSGQGVTDTQYF. CDR3 DNA sequence: TGCTGTGCTAGAGTCTTTTCCGGACAGGGGGTGACAGATACGCAGTATTTT.

This clonotype was observed many times. The V and J genes are TRBV29-1 and TRBJ2-7, with unresolved D. Trimming removed 0 bases from V and 0 bases from J, with 9 bases in between. This CDR3 has 14 residues. Germline V gene lookup returns CDR1 SQVTM and CDR2 ANQGSEA. As DNA, the CDR3 is TGCAGCGTTGAAGATCACGAGAGCTCCTACGAGCAGTACTTC. It specifies CSVEDHESSYEQYF.

The chain joins TRBV20-1 to TRBJ1-2, with unresolved D. Germline-derived CDR1 and CDR2 are DFQATT and SNEGSKA (reference sequence). The CDR3 loop spans 13 amino acids. DNA of the CDR3: TGCAACGTCCCTAAGGGAGGGAACTATGGCTACACCTTC. It codes for CNVPKGGNYGYTF.

This clonotype was found many times. V gene TRBV28 combines with J gene TRBJ2-3; no definite D call. Germline V gene sequence: CDR1 MDHEN, CDR2 SYDVKM. Trimming removed 4 bases from V and 7 bases from J, with 18 bases in between. The CDR3 consists of 15 residues. In DNA, the CDR3 is TGTGCCAGCAGTTCCTGGATGAGCTTTCTGAATACGCAGTATTTT. Its translation: CASSSWMSFLNTQYF.